Each of the 14 T cell receptor beta chains below was sequenced from the same sample in a study of blood T cell repertoires in COVID-19. TCRdb's copy holds only in-frame clones and misses some; the assay was immunoSEQ multiplex PCR. Among around 150,000 clones listed, approximately 88% were seen once. The sequenced material came from peripheral blood. The receptors stem from a man in his sixties with active or convalescent COVID-19.

V usage is TRBV3-1 (or the pseudogene TRBV3-2) and J usage is TRBJ1-5, with 8 bases lining up with TRBD1. Trimming removed 4 bases from V and 6 bases from J; junction bases left unmatched: 8. Germline CDR1 and CDR2: LGHDT and YNNKEL (reference sequence). This CDR3 comprises 15 residues. For the CDR3, the DNA is TGTGCCAGCAGCCCAGGGCAGGGGGCAAGTCAGCCCCAGCATTTT. It encodes CASSPGQGASQPQHF.

The chain uses TRBV6-5 and TRBJ2-3; TRBD2 matches 8 bases. The junction had 14 bases not matched to a gene; V was cut back by 11 bases and J by 7 bases. From germline, CDR1 is MNHEY and CDR2 SVGAGI. This CDR3 contains 14 residues. The CDR3 loop reads CAAMAREERNTQYF. As DNA, the CDR3 is TGTGCCGCCATGGCGCGGGAGGAGAGGAATACGCAGTATTTT.

The chain carries TRBV6-4 and TRBJ1-6, with 8 bases aligning to TRBD1. Germline CDR1 is MRHNA and CDR2 is SNTAGT. CDR3 length: 14 amino acids. Germline trimming cut 6 bases from V and 7 bases from J; bases unmatched to any gene: 5. DNA of the CDR3: TGTGCCAGCAGCCTAACAGGGGGAAATTCACCCCTCCACTTT. Amino acids: CASSLTGGNSPLHF.

The V and J genes are TRBV9 and TRBJ1-4, with D perhaps TRBD1 (5 bases). Trimming removed 4 bases at V and 5 bases at J, with 15 bases between. The CDR3 consists of 15 residues. Germline V CDR1 and CDR2: SGDLS, YYNGEE. For the CDR3, the DNA is TGTGCCAGCAGCCACGCGAAGGGGAAAAATGAAAAACTGTTTTTT. This sequence encodes CASSHAKGKNEKLFF.

The chain links TRBV2 to TRBJ2-2; D possibly corresponds to TRBD2 (5 bases). CDR3 length equals 16 residues. CDR1 and CDR2 from the germline V gene are SNHLY and FYNNEI. The V gene lost 2 bases and the J gene lost 4 bases, with 14 bases spanning the gap. The CDR3 DNA reads TGTGCCAGCAGTGAACATTGGGGAGACGGCACCGGGGAGCTGTTTTTT. This encodes CASSEHWGDGTGELFF.

The rearrangement uses TRBV27 and TRBJ1-1; tentative D call: TRBD1 (6 bases). CDR1 is MNHEY, CDR2 SMNVEV, per germline (reference sequence). V was cut by 5 bases and J by 1 base, with 11 bases left in between. The CDR3 is made up of 14 amino acids. The CDR3 protein is CASSPRTANTEAFF. The DNA for the CDR3 is TGTGCCAGCAGTCCCCGGACAGCGAACACTGAAGCTTTCTTT.

The chain uses TRBV10-3 and TRBJ2-3; 7 nucleotides line up with TRBD1. This CDR3 has 14 amino acids. V trimming: 10 bases; J trimming: 0 bases; junction bases outside the gene matches: 7. The germline V gene encodes CDR1 ENHRY and CDR2 SYGVKD. CDR3 nucleotides: TGTGCCACCCGACAGGGATTGAGCACAGATACGCAGTATTTT. This translates into CATRQGLSTDTQYF.

This clone has just a few counts. The chain combines TRBV19 with TRBJ1-6; D call uncertain. Germline V gene data show CDR1 as LNHDA and CDR2 as SQIVND (reference sequence). This CDR3 is 16 amino acids long. V was clipped by 3 bases and J by 10 bases, with 19 bases between them. The CDR3 bases are TGTGCCAGTAGTATTCTCGTCGACACGGCGGGATCACCCCTCCACTTT. It encodes CASSILVDTAGSPLHF. The variable domain in full, completed from reference TRBV19 and TRBJ1-6, reads DGGITQSPKYLFRKEGQNVTLSCEQNLNHDAMYWYRQDPGQGLRLIYYSQIVNDFQKGDIAEGYSVSREKKESFPLTVTSAQKNPTAFYLCASSILVDTAGSPLHFGNGTRLTVT.

This chain connects TRBV7-6 to TRBJ2-3; no reliable D call. Germline CDR1 and CDR2: SGHVS and FNYEAQ. This CDR3 contains 15 residues. Trimming pared 6 bases from V and 3 bases from J, leaving 16 bases between. CDR3 residues: CASSTTPSSTDTQYF. The CDR3 DNA reads TGTGCCAGCAGTACAACCCCCTCCTCGACAGATACGCAGTATTTT.

This rearrangement joins TRBV3-1 (or the pseudogene TRBV3-2) to TRBJ2-7; the D gene is possibly TRBD2 (6 bases). Trimming took off 0 bases at V and 1 base at J, with 10 bases between the two ends. The CDR3 is 15 amino acids. Per the germline V gene, CDR1 is LGHDT and CDR2 is YNNKEL (reference sequence). This CDR3 is CASSQDRRASYEQYF. In DNA, the CDR3 is TGTGCCAGCAGCCAAGATAGGAGGGCGTCCTACGAGCAGTACTTC.

V gene TRBV28 combines with J gene TRBJ1-2; 8 bases are a match to TRBD1. The CDR3 loop spans 15 amino acids. Germline CDR1 MDHEN, CDR2 SYDVKM. V dropped 6 bases and J dropped 5; count of bases not matched to a gene: 11. DNA of the CDR3: TGTGCCAGCAGAGATGGACAGGGTCTTGGGTATGGCTACACCTTC. This gives the protein CASRDGQGLGYGYTF.

CDR3 amino acids: CASTRGASGTEAFF. The CDR3 nucleotides read TGTGCCAGCACCAGGGGGGCTTCGGGGACTGAAGCTTTCTTT. The chain is built from TRBV6-6 and TRBJ1-1; 7 positions match TRBD1. Trimming at V came to 7 bases and at J to 5 bases, leaving 10 bases not matched to a gene. This CDR3 has 14 amino acids. Germline CDR1 is MNHNY and CDR2 is SVGAGI (reference sequence).

This clone was recorded only once. The chain has TRBV6-5 and TRBJ1-6; the match to TRBD1 covers 8 bases. The CDR3 loop spans 14 amino acids. J lost 7 bases, V lost 2 bases, and 1 base had no gene match. Germline loops: CDR1 MNHEY, CDR2 SVGAGI. CDR3 in DNA: TGTGCCAGCAGTTACCGGGACAGGAATTCACCCCTCCACTTT. Translation gives CASSYRDRNSPLHF.

This clone has only one observation. This rearrangement joins TRBV7-6 to TRBJ2-1; D call uncertain. Germline lookup yields CDR1 SGHVS and CDR2 FNYEAQ. The CDR3 is made up of 13 amino acids. V was pared by 0 bases and J by 8 bases, with 8 bases between. The chain's CDR3 is CASSLAARDEQFF. Here the CDR3 DNA reads TGTGCCAGCAGCTTAGCCGCCCGAGATGAGCAGTTCTTC.